This TCR beta chain comes out of a study of response to subunit inactivated influenza vaccine. The sample holds many counts of this clonotype. TCRdb re-analysed the RT-PCR reads in MiXCR, keeping a single row per CDR3 protein. The sample shows 530,000 or so distinct CDR3 sequences, 10% to 15% of them seen only once. Losses at the gene ends were 5 bases for V and 4 bases for J; bases not matched to a gene: 6. CDR3 length: 14 amino acids. Source: PBMCs from blood, taken on the day of vaccination. The chain uses TRBV12-3 or TRBV12-4 and TRBJ2-7; 9 bases are shared with TRBD1. The TCR comes from a man in his fifties who received an inactivated influenza vaccine. CDR3 DNA sequence: TGTGCCAGCAGTCCGGGGACAGGGCGGTACGAGCAGTACTTC. Amino acid sequence: CASSPGTGRYEQYF.